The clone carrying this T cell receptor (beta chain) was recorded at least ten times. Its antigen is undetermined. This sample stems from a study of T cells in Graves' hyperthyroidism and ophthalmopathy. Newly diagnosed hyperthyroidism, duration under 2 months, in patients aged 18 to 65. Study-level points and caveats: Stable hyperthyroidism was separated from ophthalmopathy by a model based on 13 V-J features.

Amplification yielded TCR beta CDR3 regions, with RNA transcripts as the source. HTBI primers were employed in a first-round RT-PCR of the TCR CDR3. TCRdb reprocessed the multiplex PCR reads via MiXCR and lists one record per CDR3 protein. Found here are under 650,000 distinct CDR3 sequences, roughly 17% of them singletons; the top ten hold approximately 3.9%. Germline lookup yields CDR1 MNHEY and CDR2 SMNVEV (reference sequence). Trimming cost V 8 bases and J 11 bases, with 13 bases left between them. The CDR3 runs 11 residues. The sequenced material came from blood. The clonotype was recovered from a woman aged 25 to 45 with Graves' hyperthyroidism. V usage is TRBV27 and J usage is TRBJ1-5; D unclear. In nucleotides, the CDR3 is TGTGCCAGCGGGTTAGCGGTCGCCCAGCATTTT. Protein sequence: CASGLAVAQHF.